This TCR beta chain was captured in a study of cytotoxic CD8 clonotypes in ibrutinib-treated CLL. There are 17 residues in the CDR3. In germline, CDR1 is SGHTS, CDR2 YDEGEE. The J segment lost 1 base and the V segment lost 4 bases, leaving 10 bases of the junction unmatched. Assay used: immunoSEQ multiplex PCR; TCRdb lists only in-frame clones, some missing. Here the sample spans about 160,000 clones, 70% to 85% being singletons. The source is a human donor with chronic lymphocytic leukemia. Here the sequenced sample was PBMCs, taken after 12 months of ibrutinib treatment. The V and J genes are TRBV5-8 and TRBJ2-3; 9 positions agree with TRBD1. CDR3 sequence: CASSAGQGLSRTDTQYF. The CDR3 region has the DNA TGTGCCAGCAGCGCGGGACAGGGCCTTAGCCGCACAGATACGCAGTATTTT.